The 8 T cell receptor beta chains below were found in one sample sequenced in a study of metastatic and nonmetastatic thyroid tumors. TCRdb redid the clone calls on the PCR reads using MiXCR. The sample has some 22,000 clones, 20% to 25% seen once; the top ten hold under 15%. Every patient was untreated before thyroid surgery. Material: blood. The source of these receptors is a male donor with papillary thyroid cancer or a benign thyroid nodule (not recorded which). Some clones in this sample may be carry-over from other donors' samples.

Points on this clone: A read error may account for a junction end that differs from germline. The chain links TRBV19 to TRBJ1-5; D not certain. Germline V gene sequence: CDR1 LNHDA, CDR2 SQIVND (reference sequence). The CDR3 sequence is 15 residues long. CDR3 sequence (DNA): TGTGCCTGTAGTATATACATGACTAGCAATCAGCCCCAGCATTTT. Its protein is CACSIYMTSNQPQHF.

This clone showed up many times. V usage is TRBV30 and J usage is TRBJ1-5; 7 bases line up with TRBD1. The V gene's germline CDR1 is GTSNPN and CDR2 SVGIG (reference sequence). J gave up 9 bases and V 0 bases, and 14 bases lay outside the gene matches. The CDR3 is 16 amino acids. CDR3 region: CAWSVSGDSLRGPQHF. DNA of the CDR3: TGTGCCTGGAGTGTGTCCGGGGACAGCCTTAGGGGGCCCCAGCATTTT. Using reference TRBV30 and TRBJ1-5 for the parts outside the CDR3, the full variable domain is SQTIHQWPATLVQPVGSPLSLECTVEGTSNPNLYWYRQAAGRGLQLLFYSVGIGQISSEVPQNLSASRPQDRQFILSSKKLLLSDSGFYLCAWSVSGDSLRGPQHFGDGTRLSIL.

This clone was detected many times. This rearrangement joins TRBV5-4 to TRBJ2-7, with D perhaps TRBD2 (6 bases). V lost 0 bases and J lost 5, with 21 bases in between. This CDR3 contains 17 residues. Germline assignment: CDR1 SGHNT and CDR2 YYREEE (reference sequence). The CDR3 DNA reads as TGTGCCAGCAGCTTGGGCCGTTCGAGACTAGAGTCGGACGAGCAGTACTTC. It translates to CASSLGRSRLESDEQYF.

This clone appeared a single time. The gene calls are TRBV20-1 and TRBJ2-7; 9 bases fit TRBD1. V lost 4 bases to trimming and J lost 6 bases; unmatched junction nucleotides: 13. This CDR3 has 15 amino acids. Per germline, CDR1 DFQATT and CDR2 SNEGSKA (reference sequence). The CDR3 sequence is CSAIDPDRGLFEQYF. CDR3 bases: TGCAGTGCTATAGATCCGGACAGGGGTCTTTTCGAGCAGTACTTC.

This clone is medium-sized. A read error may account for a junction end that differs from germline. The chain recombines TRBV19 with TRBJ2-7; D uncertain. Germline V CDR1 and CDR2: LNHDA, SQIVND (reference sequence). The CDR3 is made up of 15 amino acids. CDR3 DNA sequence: TGTGCCAGTAGTCTAGATAGGGCACGGACCTACGAGCAGTACTTC. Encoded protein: CASSLDRARTYEQYF. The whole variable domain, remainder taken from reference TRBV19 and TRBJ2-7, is DGGITQSPKYLFRKEGQNVTLSCEQNLNHDAMYWYRQDPGQGLRLIYYSQIVNDFQKGDIAEGYSVSREKKESFPLTVTSAQKNPTAFYLCASSLDRARTYEQYFGPGTRLTVT.

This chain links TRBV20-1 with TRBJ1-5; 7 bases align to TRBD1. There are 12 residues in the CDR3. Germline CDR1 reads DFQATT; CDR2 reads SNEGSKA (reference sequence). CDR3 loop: CSPGQSNQPQHF. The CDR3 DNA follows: TGCAGCCCGGGACAGTCCAATCAGCCCCAGCATTTT.

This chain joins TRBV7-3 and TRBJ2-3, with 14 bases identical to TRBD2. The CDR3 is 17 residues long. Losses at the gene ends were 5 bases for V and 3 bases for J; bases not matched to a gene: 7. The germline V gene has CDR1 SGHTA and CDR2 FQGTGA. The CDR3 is CASSTPRTSGRTDTQYF. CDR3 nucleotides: TGTGCCAGCAGCACCCCGCGGACTAGCGGGAGGACAGATACGCAGTATTTT. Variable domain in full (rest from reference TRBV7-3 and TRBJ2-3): GAGVSQTPSNKVTEKGKYVELRCDPISGHTALYWYRQSLGQGPEFLIYFQGTGAADDSGLPNDRFFAVRPEGSVSTLKIQRTERGDSAVYLCASSTPRTSGRTDTQYFGPGTRLTVL.

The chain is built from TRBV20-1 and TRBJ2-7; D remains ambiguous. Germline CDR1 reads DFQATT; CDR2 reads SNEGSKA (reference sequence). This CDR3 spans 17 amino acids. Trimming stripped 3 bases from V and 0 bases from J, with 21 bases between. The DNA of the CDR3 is TGCAGTGCTAGGGCCGCAACCGGCGAGTGGAGCTCCTACGAGCAGTACTTC. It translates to CSARAATGEWSSYEQYF.